Listed below are T cell receptor beta chains from one sample, sequenced in a study of control samples from healthy donors and cancer patients. The method was immunoSEQ multiplex PCR; TCRdb's version includes in-frame clones alone and lacks a portion of them. Among around 53,000 clones listed, roughly 87% were seen once. The sample consisted of PBMCs. These receptors all stem from a man aged 60-69 years with head and neck cancer. The CDR3 runs from the conserved cysteine through the conserved F or W. The D gene is left open where the match is weak. Clone size appears in some rows only: once, few, many, or a class for an expanded clone.

clone size,V gene,J gene,D gene,CDR3 protein,CDR3 DNA
few,TRBV10-3,TRBJ1-6,TRBD1,CATKKNTGDTNNSPLHF,TGTGCCACCAAAAAGAATACAGGGGATACCAATAATTCACCCCTCCACTTT
NA,TRBV5-6,TRBJ2-7,TRBD1,CASSWGQGWEQYF,TGTGCCAGCAGCTGGGGACAGGGGTGGGAGCAGTACTTC
NA,TRBV6-6,TRBJ2-7,TRBD2,CASSYSTGTSAYEQYF,TGTGCCAGCAGTTACTCTACCGGGACTAGTGCCTACGAGCAGTACTTC
NA,TRBV29-1,TRBJ1-1,NA,CSVEDFRDTEAFF,TGCAGCGTTGAAGATTTCCGCGACACTGAAGCTTTCTTT
NA,TRBV9,TRBJ2-1,NA,CASSDNIITGESYNEQFF,TGTGCCAGCAGCGATAACATAATTACTGGGGAATCCTACAATGAGCAGTTCTTC
once,TRBV6-1,TRBJ2-1,NA,CASSEDDGTAYNEQFF,TGTGCCAGCAGTGAAGACGATGGGACCGCATACAATGAGCAGTTCTTC
NA,TRBV11-3,TRBJ2-1,TRBD2,CASSSHLAGGPYNEQFF,TGTGCCAGCAGCTCTCACCTAGCGGGGGGGCCCTACAATGAGCAGTTCTTC
NA,TRBV16,TRBJ2-1,TRBD2,CASRQQTSGRTYNEQFF,TGTGCCAGCAGGCAACAGACTAGCGGGAGGACCTACAATGAGCAGTTCTTC
NA,TRBV7-9,TRBJ2-5,NA,CASSPKETQYF,TGTGCCAGCAGCCCAAAAGAGACCCAGTACTTC
NA,TRBV2,TRBJ2-7,TRBD1,CASSVMSGTGYGYEQYF,TGTGCCAGCAGCGTTATGTCCGGGACAGGGTATGGGTACGAGCAGTACTTC
once,TRBV7-9,TRBJ2-1,NA,CASSFPPHTGSSYNEQFF,TGTGCCAGCAGCTTTCCCCCCCACACGGGGAGCTCCTACAATGAGCAGTTCTTC
few,TRBV4-2,TRBJ2-5,NA,CASSQVGGTQETQYF,TGTGCCAGCAGCCAAGTAGGTGGCACCCAAGAGACCCAGTACTTC
once,TRBV19,TRBJ1-1,TRBD1,CASSGTGGRYTEAFF,TGTGCCAGTAGCGGGACAGGGGGCAGGTACACTGAAGCTTTCTTT
NA,TRBV7-2,TRBJ1-5,NA,CASRGGRNQPQHF,TGTGCCAGCAGGGGGGGCCGAAATCAGCCCCAGCATTTT
once,TRBV7-3,TRBJ2-3,NA,CASSFTITDTQYF,TGTGCCAGCAGCTTTACTATCACAGATACGCAGTATTTT
NA,TRBV5-5,TRBJ1-6,NA,CASSFRDNSPLHF,TGTGCCAGCAGCTTCCGGGACAATTCACCCCTCCACTTT
NA,TRBV7-9,TRBJ2-5,NA,CASSLNSQETQYF,TGTGCCAGCAGCTTGAACAGCCAAGAGACCCAGTACTTC
few,TRBV4-3,TRBJ2-7,NA,CASSQDTGSFSNEQYF,TGCGCCAGCAGCCAAGATACTGGGTCCTTCTCCAACGAGCAGTACTTC
NA,TRBV6-2/TRBV6-3,TRBJ2-3,TRBD2,CASSYTGTSVWTDTQYF,TGTGCCAGCAGTTACACCGGGACTAGCGTATGGACAGATACGCAGTATTTT
NA,TRBV5-8,TRBJ2-5,NA,CASSGGWTQYF,TGTGCCAGCAGCGGGGGATGGACCCAGTACTTC
NA,TRBV7-2,TRBJ1-6,TRBD1,CATRQGRFHSPLHF,TGTGCCACCCGACAGGGTAGATTCCATTCACCCCTCCACTTT
NA,TRBV28,TRBJ2-5,NA,CASSFRGDDQKTQYF,TGTGCCAGCAGTTTCCGGGGAGACGACCAGAAGACCCAGTACTTC
NA,TRBV27,TRBJ2-7,NA,CASSSRPGSYEQYF,TGTGCCAGCAGTTCTCGTCCGGGATCCTACGAGCAGTACTTC
NA,TRBV4-1,TRBJ1-1,NA,CASSHGGQNTEAFF,TGCGCCAGCAGCCACGGGGGCCAGAACACTGAAGCTTTCTTT
once,TRBV18,TRBJ2-1,NA,CASSPGGLPNNEQFF,TGTGCCAGCTCACCAGGGGGGCTACCCAACAATGAGCAGTTCTTC
NA,TRBV15,TRBJ1-2,NA,CATSSEGISYGYTF,TGTGCCACCAGCAGCGAGGGGATCAGCTATGGCTACACCTTC
NA,TRBV6-5,TRBJ1-1,TRBD1,CASNPGGRGSTEAFF,TGTGCCAGCAACCCAGGGGGCAGGGGGAGCACTGAAGCTTTCTTT
NA,TRBV27,TRBJ1-2,NA,CASSLTGPPNYGYTF,TGTGCCAGCTCCCTAACCGGGCCTCCTAACTATGGCTACACCTTC
NA,TRBV7-2,TRBJ2-5,NA,CASSLRGAETQYF,TGTGCCAGCAGCTTACGCGGGGCGGAGACCCAGTACTTC
NA,TRBV5-8,TRBJ2-3,NA,CASSSGPMNLTDTQYF,TGTGCCAGCAGCTCAGGGCCGATGAACCTCACAGATACGCAGTATTTT
NA,TRBV24-1,TRBJ1-2,NA,CATSGPGVFYGYTF,TGTGCCACCAGCGGGCCAGGGGTTTTCTATGGCTACACCTTC
NA,TRBV28,TRBJ1-4,NA,CASSSTSGLIATNEKLFF,TGTGCCAGCAGTTCCACATCAGGACTAATTGCAACTAATGAAAAACTGTTTTTT
NA,TRBV5-4,TRBJ1-4,TRBD1,CASSLEQGRGEKLFF,TGTGCCAGCAGCTTGGAACAGGGGCGCGGTGAAAAACTGTTTTTT
few,TRBV6-5,TRBJ1-3,NA,CASSYERGGKNTIYF,TGTGCCAGCAGTTACGAGAGGGGGGGAAAGAACACCATATATTTT
NA,TRBV7-3,TRBJ2-3,TRBD2,CASSSEGRGGTDTQYF,TGTGCCAGCAGCTCCGAGGGGCGGGGGGGCACAGATACGCAGTATTTT
NA,TRBV4-1,TRBJ1-1,TRBD1,CASSHLTGAPTEAFF,TGCGCCAGCAGCCATCTTACAGGGGCCCCCACTGAAGCTTTCTTT
NA,TRBV2,TRBJ1-2,NA,CASKRTHQSYYGYTF,TGTGCCAGCAAGAGGACACATCAATCGTACTATGGCTACACCTTC
NA,TRBV4-3,TRBJ1-3,TRBD1,CASSQGQGSGNTIYF,TGCGCCAGCAGCCAAGGACAGGGGTCAGGAAACACCATATATTTT
once,TRBV27,TRBJ1-1,NA,CASRGQGTNTEAFF,TGTGCCAGCAGGGGACAAGGAACGAACACTGAAGCTTTCTTT
NA,TRBV5-1,TRBJ2-1,NA,CASSLALVVNYNEQFF,TGCGCCAGCAGCTTGGCCCTAGTGGTGAACTACAATGAGCAGTTCTTC
NA,TRBV2,TRBJ1-2,NA,CASIGAGYGYTF,TGTGCCAGCATAGGGGCCGGCTATGGCTACACCTTC
NA,TRBV12-3/TRBV12-4,TRBJ2-5,TRBD2,CAIGTSGSRTQYF,TGTGCCATCGGGACTAGCGGGAGTCGGACCCAGTACTTC
NA,TRBV6-5,TRBJ2-7,TRBD1,CASSLDRGPAYEQYF,TGTGCCAGCAGTCTGGACAGGGGCCCAGCCTACGAGCAGTACTTC
NA,TRBV28,TRBJ1-2,TRBD1,CATLTGTGVYGYTF,TGTGCCACCCTAACCGGAACAGGGGTATATGGCTACACCTTC
NA,TRBV5-6,TRBJ2-7,NA,CASSLEGGSYEQYF,TGTGCCAGCAGCTTGGAGGGGGGCTCCTACGAGCAGTACTTC
NA,TRBV15,TRBJ2-7,NA,CATSSPLRAGNYEQYF,TGTGCCACCAGCTCTCCCCTTCGGGCAGGAAACTACGAGCAGTACTTC
NA,TRBV16,TRBJ2-3,NA,CASSQSDSQGTDTQYF,TGTGCCAGCAGCCAATCCGACAGTCAGGGCACAGATACGCAGTATTTT
NA,TRBV24-1,TRBJ2-3,TRBD1,CATSVRDRGADTQYF,TGTGCCACCAGTGTTAGGGACAGGGGAGCAGATACGCAGTATTTT
NA,TRBV9,TRBJ2-7,TRBD2,CASSREGRASEQYF,TGTGCCAGCAGTAGGGAGGGGAGGGCTAGCGAGCAGTACTTC
NA,TRBV28,TRBJ2-7,TRBD1,CASTPREGASYEQYF,TGTGCCAGCACCCCACGCGAGGGGGCGTCCTACGAGCAGTACTTC
NA,TRBV19,TRBJ1-2,NA,CASTIAGGAPGYTF,TGTGCCAGTACCATTGCTGGGGGGGCGCCGGGCTACACCTTC
NA,TRBV5-1,TRBJ1-1,NA,CASSLSPGVTEAFF,TGCGCCAGCAGCTTATCCCCAGGGGTCACTGAAGCTTTCTTT